Listed here is a single T cell receptor (beta chain). These data are taken from a study of control samples from healthy donors and cancer patients. Trimming stripped 8 bases from V and 7 bases from J, with 17 bases between. The germline gives CDR1 ENHRY, CDR2 SYGVKD. There are 14 residues in the CDR3. The assay was immunoSEQ multiplex PCR, and TCRdb's table has in-frame clones only and misses some. This repertoire shows 150,000 to 200,000 clones, around 94% found once; its top ten account for 1.3% to 1.5%. The chain combines TRBV10-3 with TRBJ2-2, with TRBD2 as a possible D gene (7 bases). Sequencing was carried out using blood. The sequence came from a young woman in good health. This CDR3 is CAIGPGGPVGELFF. The CDR3 coding sequence is TGTGCCATCGGCCCGGGGGGCCCCGTCGGGGAGCTGTTTTTT.